Below are 7 T cell receptor beta chains sequenced from a single sample in a study of shared clonotypes between healthy human individuals. Measured with immunoSEQ multiplex PCR; TCRdb has only the in-frame clones, and not every one. The sample lists over 1.5 million clones, 95% to 99% occurring once. The source material was naive CD4+ T cells sorted from blood. Noted subset: CD45RA+ positively selected. All receptors derive from a man aged 25 to 45 in good health.

This chain's CDR3 is CASSDSGSETQYF. CDR3 in DNA: TGCGCCAGCAGCGACTCTGGGTCGGAGACCCAGTACTTC. The V call is TRBV10-1, the J call TRBJ2-5; no definite D call. This CDR3 contains 13 residues. Trimming stripped 6 bases from V and 5 bases from J, with 13 bases between. CDR1 is WNHNN, CDR2 SYGVQD, per germline (reference sequence).

The chain uses TRBV20-1 and TRBJ1-5, with D unclear. Looked up from germline, CDR1 is DFQATT and CDR2 is SNEGSKA (reference sequence). V was clipped by 4 bases and J by 9 bases, with 7 bases between them. The CDR3 extends over 10 amino acids. The CDR3 bases are TGCAGTGCTACTAAGGGGCCCCAGCATTTT. Residues: CSATKGPQHF.

The J gene is TRBJ1-1, the V gene TRBV5-4; no firm D call. Deletions cut 1 base from V and 0 bases from J, with 16 bases between. CDR3 length: 17 residues. Germline V lookup: CDR1 SGHNT, CDR2 YYREEE (reference sequence). Written as DNA, the CDR3 is TGTGCCAGCAGCTTGTTGCAAGGGAACAGTATGAACACTGAAGCTTTCTTT. The encoded protein is CASSLLQGNSMNTEAFF.

The chain combines TRBV15 with TRBJ2-1; D gene ambiguous. The CDR3 is 15 residues long. The germline V gene encodes CDR1 LNHNV and CDR2 YYDKDF (reference sequence). Trimming took 6 bases from V and 0 from J, leaving 12 bases between them. The CDR3 loop reads CATSKDLSSYNEQFF. DNA for the CDR3: TGTGCCACCAGTAAGGATCTTAGCTCCTACAATGAGCAGTTCTTC.

The chain uses TRBV7-8 and TRBJ2-1; 8 nucleotides match TRBD1. Germline trimming cut 3 bases from V and 5 bases from J; bases unmatched to any gene: 3. Germline V gene lookup returns CDR1 SGHVS and CDR2 FQNEAQ. The CDR3 contains 14 residues. Here the CDR3 DNA reads TGTGCCAGCAGCTTTAGGACAGGGAACAATGAGCAGTTCTTC. It is translated as CASSFRTGNNEQFF.

The gene calls are TRBV5-1 and TRBJ2-5; D might be TRBD1 (5 bases). The CDR3 runs to 14 residues. The ends were cut back, 0 bases at V and 3 bases at J, with 9 bases in the middle. Per germline, CDR1 SGHRS and CDR2 YFSETQ. The CDR3 region has the DNA TGCGCCAGCAGCTTGGAGGGGTGGGAAGAGACCCAGTACTTC. As protein: CASSLEGWEETQYF.

This clone was observed once. V is TRBV29-1 and J is TRBJ2-2; the D call may be TRBD1 or TRBD2 (5 bases each). Germline V CDR1 and CDR2: SQVTM, ANQGSEA. The CDR3 length is 13 residues. The germline V and J ends were trimmed by 6 bases and 2 bases, with 10 bases remaining between them. This CDR3 is CSVWDANTGELFF. The CDR3 region has the DNA TGCAGCGTGTGGGACGCCAACACCGGGGAGCTGTTTTTT.